This record looks at one T cell receptor beta chain sequence and its context. As yet, its antigen is unknown. Germline V lookup: CDR1 SEHNR, CDR2 FQNEAQ (reference sequence). With 1 base removed from V and 4 bases from J, the gap between germline ends came to 8 bases. The CDR3 loop spans 14 amino acids. The sample originates from a study of T cell responses to AZD1222 COVID-19 vaccine. TCRdb's copy holds only in-frame clones and misses some; the assay was immunoSEQ multiplex PCR. The sample consists of roughly 84,000 clones, approximately 83% of them appearing once. Findings of the study overall: Scientists sampled the repertoires only once the peak T cell response had passed. Of spike-specific TCRs, nearly half reportedly target regions left unmutated in variants.

This specimen consisted of peripheral blood, obtained 28 days after the second AZD1222 dose. This chain connects TRBV7-9 to TRBJ1-5; possible D gene TRBD1, 5 bases. The TCR comes from an adult who received the AZD1222 COVID-19 vaccine. This CDR3 reads CASSLEGENQPQHF. In DNA form, the CDR3 reads TGTGCCAGCAGCTTAGAAGGGGAAAATCAGCCCCAGCATTTT.